This T cell receptor (beta chain) was observed in a study of CD8+CD57+ T cells in acquired aplastic anemia. Notes on the study in general: Levels of CD8+ Simpson's diversity were not significantly distinct in patients versus controls.

To note about this clonotype: Its antigen is unknown.

Patients sequenced had flow cytometry evidence of CD8+CD57+ cell expansion. The diagnosis in all patients was severe acquired aplastic anemia. Genomic DNA templated the TCR beta VDJ and CDR3 profiling. One entry per CDR3 protein, called by TCRdb with MiXCR from the reads. Of 310,000 or so distinct CDR3 sequences detected, around three fifths appear once; the ten largest clones hold under 1.5%. Germline V lookup: CDR1 SGHDN, CDR2 FVKESK. The CDR3 covers 13 residues. V lost 0 bases, J lost 10 bases, and 12 bases lay in between. The chain couples TRBV14 to TRBJ1-1; the D is unclear. The receptor was derived from a human donor with aplastic anemia. The source material was sorted CD4+, CD8+, or CD8+CD57+ T cells (not recorded which) from PBMCs. CDR3 in amino acids: CASSQELQSVAFF. DNA for the CDR3: TGTGCCAGCAGCCAAGAGCTCCAGTCGGTAGCTTTCTTT.